These 19 T cell receptor beta chains were all obtained from the same sample, sequenced in a study of STAT5B mutations in CD4+ large granular lymphocyte leukemia. Profiling relied on immunoSEQ multiplex PCR, and the TCRdb table lists in-frame clones only, not all of them. The sample has fewer than 25,000 clones, 84% seen once; the top ten hold about 13%. The sequencing input was CD4+ T cells from blood buffy coats. All receptors derive from a human donor in good health.

The chain carries TRBV14 and TRBJ2-3, with a possible D match to TRBD2 (6 bases). The CDR3 sequence is 14 residues long. CDR1 is SGHDN and CDR2 is FVKESK in the germline V gene. With 3 bases removed from V and 3 bases from J, the gap between germline ends came to 10 bases. The CDR3 loop reads CASSHFGGTDTQYF. Written as DNA, the CDR3 is TGTGCCAGCAGCCACTTTGGGGGGACAGATACGCAGTATTTT.

DNA for the CDR3: TGTGCCAGCACCGAGACAGGCACCAAGCAGCCCCAGCATTTT. Translating it yields CASTETGTKQPQHF. The chain uses TRBV2 and TRBJ1-5; a weak D match, TRBD1 (6 bases). The CDR3 extends over 14 amino acids. V was pared by 7 bases and J by 7 bases, with 17 bases between. Germline V gene data show CDR1 as SNHLY and CDR2 as FYNNEI.

The V call is TRBV19, the J call TRBJ1-1; possible D gene TRBD1, 6 bases. The CDR3 has 13 residues. Germline V CDR1 and CDR2: LNHDA, SQIVND (reference sequence). Trimming stripped 6 bases from V and 8 bases from J, with 16 bases between. CDR3 coding DNA: TGTGCCAGTAGGCATACAGGGCGGAACGAAGCTTTCTTT. The encoded protein is CASRHTGRNEAFF.

Here the CDR3 reads CASSVQGYGYTF. The DNA of the CDR3 is TGTGCCAGTAGTGTCCAGGGCTATGGCTACACCTTC. This chain joins TRBV19 and TRBJ1-2, with TRBD1 as a possible D gene (5 bases). The germline V gene encodes CDR1 LNHDA and CDR2 SQIVND (reference sequence). Trimming took 5 bases from V and 4 from J, leaving 8 bases between them. The CDR3 runs 12 residues.

The chain combines TRBV9 with TRBJ2-3; no reliable D call. Looked up from germline, CDR1 is SGDLS and CDR2 is YYNGEE. V gave up 5 bases and J gave up 2 bases, with 9 bases separating them. The CDR3 consists of 13 residues. CDR3 residues: CASSWTDTDTQYF. For the CDR3, the DNA is TGTGCCAGCAGTTGGACCGACACAGATACGCAGTATTTT.

V usage is TRBV7-7 and J usage is TRBJ2-2; TRBD2 agrees at 14 bases. J gave up 6 bases and V 5 bases, and 5 bases lay outside the gene matches. The V gene's germline CDR1 is SSHAT and CDR2 FNYEAQ (reference sequence). CDR3 length: 16 amino acids. The CDR3 DNA reads TGTGCCAGCAGCCCGGGACTAGCGGGAGTCCCCGGGGAGCTGTTTTTT. Protein: CASSPGLAGVPGELFF.

By share, this clone counts as large. This sequence joins TRBV7-9 and TRBJ2-3; D gene ambiguous. Deletions cut 0 bases from V and 5 bases from J, with 12 bases between. CDR1 and CDR2 (germline): SEHNR, FQNEAQ (reference sequence). The CDR3 has 15 residues. CDR3 nucleotides: TGTGCCAGCAGCTTAGCGGGGATGGCGGTAGATACGCAGTATTTT. Residues: CASSLAGMAVDTQYF. The whole variable domain, filled in from reference TRBV7-9 and TRBJ2-3, reads DTGVSQNPRHKITKRGQNVTFRCDPISEHNRLYWYRQTLGQGPEFLTYFQNEAQLEKSRLLSDRFSAERPKGSFSTLEIQRTEQGDSAMYLCASSLAGMAVDTQYFGPGTRLTVL.

V gene TRBV7-2 combines with J gene TRBJ2-1, with D unresolved. The CDR3 is 11 amino acids. The V and J ends lost 4 bases and 8 bases respectively, with 6 bases between them. Germline-derived CDR1 and CDR2 are SGHTA and FQGNSA. The CDR3 DNA is TGTGCCAGCAGCTCCTTTTATGAGCAGTTCTTC. Its translation: CASSSFYEQFF.

The V call is TRBV7-2, the J call TRBJ1-5; D is unclear. Germline V gene sequence: CDR1 SGHTA, CDR2 FQGNSA. The CDR3 spans 14 residues. Trimming pared 3 bases from V and 1 base from J, leaving 7 bases between. CDR3 in DNA: TGTGCCAGCAGCTTCGGGCAGAGCAATCAGCCCCAGCATTTT. It specifies CASSFGQSNQPQHF.

The V and J genes are TRBV19 and TRBJ2-7; TRBD1 aligns across 7 bases. V trimming: 6 bases; J trimming: 0 bases; junction bases outside the gene matches: 2. Germline assignment: CDR1 LNHDA and CDR2 SQIVND (reference sequence). The CDR3 loop spans 13 amino acids. CDR3 DNA sequence: TGTGCCAGTAGGGACAGGAACTCCTACGAGCAGTACTTC. Translating gives CASRDRNSYEQYF. Together with reference TRBV19 and TRBJ2-7, the CDR3 gives the full variable domain: DGGITQSPKYLFRKEGQNVTLSCEQNLNHDAMYWYRQDPGQGLRLIYYSQIVNDFQKGDIAEGYSVSREKKESFPLTVTSAQKNPTAFYLCASRDRNSYEQYFGPGTRLTVT.

The rearrangement links TRBV6-5 to TRBJ2-1; D may correspond to TRBD1 or TRBD2 (5 bases each). The germline CDR1 and CDR2 sequences are MNHEY and SVGAGI. The CDR3 is made up of 14 amino acids. Trimming took 5 bases from V and 5 from J, leaving 13 bases between them. DNA of the CDR3: TGTGCCAGCAGTCAGTCAGGGAGCAACAATGAGCAGTTCTTC. Residues: CASSQSGSNNEQFF.

This clone was detected once. The chain recombines TRBV20-1 with TRBJ2-1; D gene unclear. The CDR3 has 11 residues. CDR1 and CDR2 (germline): DFQATT, SNEGSKA (reference sequence). Trimming removed 4 bases from V and 3 bases from J, with 4 bases in between. CDR3 in DNA: TGCAGTGCTATAGGCTACAATGAGCAGTTCTTC. Protein: CSAIGYNEQFF.

V is TRBV7-2 and J is TRBJ2-1; unclear D gene. The CDR3 has 12 residues. The V end lost 3 bases, the J end lost 2 bases, and 2 bases lay between the germline ends. Germline-derived CDR1 and CDR2 are SGHTA and FQGNSA. CDR3 in amino acids: CASSLTYNEQFF. The CDR3 DNA follows: TGTGCCAGCAGCTTGACCTACAATGAGCAGTTCTTC.

The V gene is TRBV15, the J gene TRBJ1-2; D is unclear. CDR1 is LNHNV, CDR2 YYDKDF, per germline (reference sequence). The CDR3 sequence is 12 residues long. With 7 bases removed from V and 5 bases from J, the gap between germline ends came to 11 bases. The CDR3 DNA reads TGTGCCACCACCCCGACATTGTATGGCTACACCTTC. Its protein product is CATTPTLYGYTF. The whole variable domain, remainder taken from reference TRBV15 and TRBJ1-2, is DAMVIQNPRYQVTQFGKPVTLSCSQTLNHNVMYWYQQKSSQAPKLLFHYYDKDFNNEADTPDNFQSRRPNTSFCFLDIRSPGLGDTAMYLCATTPTLYGYTFGSGTRLTVV.

The chain couples TRBV6-1 to TRBJ2-7, with D perhaps being TRBD1 or TRBD2 (5 bases each). The CDR3 loop spans 11 amino acids. V lost 3 bases, J lost 6 bases, and 6 bases lay in between. The V gene's germline CDR1 is MNHNS and CDR2 SASEGT. As DNA, the CDR3 is TGTGCCAGCAGTGAGGGGGTCGAGCAGTACTTC. It translates to CASSEGVEQYF.

This chain's CDR3 is CANRDRNTGELFF. CDR3 sequence (DNA): TGTGCCAACCGGGACAGAAACACCGGGGAGCTGTTTTTT. The chain employs TRBV6-1 and TRBJ2-2; 7 bases align to TRBD1. The ends lost 10 bases at V and 2 bases at J; junction bases unmatched: 4. CDR3 size: 13 residues. Germline V CDR1 and CDR2: MNHNS, SASEGT.

V is TRBV18 and J is TRBJ2-7; 9 bases match TRBD2. J lost 6 bases, V lost 4 bases, and 25 bases had no gene match. In germline, CDR1 is KGHSH, CDR2 LQKENI. This CDR3 region has 20 residues. CDR3 in amino acids: CASSLTRPRTSEKAVVEQYF. CDR3 in DNA: TGTGCCAGCTCACTAACAAGGCCGCGGACTAGCGAGAAGGCGGTGGTCGAGCAGTACTTC.

This clone came up once. V usage is TRBV2 and J usage is TRBJ1-1; D perhaps matches TRBD1 (5 bases). Trimming took off 5 bases at V and 2 bases at J, with 18 bases between the two ends. The CDR3 runs to 16 residues. CDR1 and CDR2 from the germline V gene are SNHLY and FYNNEI. The CDR3: CASSPTSLTVNTEAFF. CDR3 in DNA: TGTGCCAGCAGTCCCACCTCCTTGACAGTAAACACTGAAGCTTTCTTT.

This chain uses TRBV5-4 with TRBJ2-1, with unresolved D. Germline lookup yields CDR1 SGHNT and CDR2 YYREEE (reference sequence). V was clipped by 0 bases and J by 0 bases, with 7 bases between them. There are 15 residues in the CDR3. CDR3 sequence reads: CASSLDRPSYNEQFF. The CDR3 DNA reads TGTGCCAGCAGCTTGGACCGGCCCTCCTACAATGAGCAGTTCTTC.